What follows is one T cell receptor (beta chain) and its context. Second-dose timings of about 4 or about 12 weeks were pooled. The V gene end was trimmed by 2 bases and the J gene end by 7 bases; junction bases not matched to a gene: 3. The V gene's germline CDR1 is KGHDR and CDR2 SFDVKD. This CDR3 spans 15 amino acids. Clones were sequenced by immunoSEQ multiplex PCR, and TCRdb holds only the in-frame ones, with some missing. Altogether 130,000 or so clones are present, roughly 88% being singletons, with the ten largest covering about 1%. This specimen comes from a study of T cell responses to AZD1222 COVID-19 vaccine.

The source material was peripheral blood, sampled 28 days after the second AZD1222 dose. The TCR originated in an adult who received the AZD1222 COVID-19 vaccine. The chain combines TRBV24-1 with TRBJ2-2; 10 bases fit TRBD1. CDR3 sequence (DNA): TGTGCCACCAGTGATTCGGACAGGGGGTTCGGGGAGCTGTTTTTT. Amino acid sequence: CATSDSDRGFGELFF.